In this sample, the clone carrying this T cell receptor (beta chain) turned up many times. The data were taken from a study of tumor-infiltrating lymphocytes in primary liver carcinoma. For each extraction, RNA and DNA were obtained together from approximately 20-30 mg of unsorted bulk tissue. Whichever tumor sample was examined, it had over 85% viable tumor cells. Constant-region priming of about 500 ng total RNA yielded TCR beta cDNA. Generation of the TCR beta libraries relied on three nested multiplex PCR rounds using slightly modified ARM-PCR. The two initial PCR rounds, ten to eleven cycles each, used TRBV1-TRBV30 forward and C-beta reverse primers. TCRdb ran MiXCR on the multiplex PCR reads and lists one entry per CDR3 protein. The profile shows some 110,000 distinct CDR3 sequences, 55% to 75% of them singletons. CDR1 is SQVTM and CDR2 is ANQGSEA in the germline V gene. V was pared by 7 bases and J by 0 bases, with 14 bases between. This CDR3 contains 14 residues.

The rearrangement joins TRBV29-1 to TRBJ2-3; D is perhaps TRBD1 (6 bases). This sequence was found in an older woman with primary liver carcinoma and hepatitis B virus infection. Sequencing was performed on liver tumor tissue from sampling region 3. Specified subset: tumor region T3, left-lateral pole. CDR3 protein: CSAPTGSSTDTQYF. In DNA, the CDR3 is TGCAGCGCTCCCACAGGGTCCAGCACAGATACGCAGTATTTT.